This is a list of T cell receptor beta chains from one sample in a study of CD8+ T cells in alopecia areata. The repertoire was sequenced with immunoSEQ multiplex PCR; TCRdb's copy has only in-frame clones and lacks some. Of approximately 11,000 clones in the sample, about 59% were seen once. The sample taken for sequencing was skin. Receptor source: a human donor with alopecia areata. CDR3s include the opening cysteine and the closing phenylalanine or tryptophan.

v_gene | CDR3aa
TRBV7-2 | CASSFLAGGSYEQYF
TRBV7-6 | CASSLSFLDGETSNYGYTF
TRBV7-6 | CASSLGQGTYEQYF
TRBV4-1 | CASSHRSSGRYNEQFF
TRBV7-2 | CASRETSYNEQFF
TRBV6-5 | CASSYLGVDYNEQFF
TRBV30 | CAWIRQGREAFF
TRBV27 | CASSAPRAGGSYEQYF
TRBV19 | CASGPSSYEQYF
TRBV5-1 | CASSGPVYPSGYTF
TRBV5-4 | CASSPGGARNRHEQFF
TRBV20-1 | CSASGLSPLHF
TRBV18 | CASSPPGGDGGYTF
TRBV5-1 | CASSSGLGTFF
TRBV6-4 | CASSDGTDRPYGYTF
TRBV28 | CASSPRQALNTGELFF
TRBV7-8 | CASSRWEQLSSYNEQFF
TRBV4-2 | CASSRGDRPQHF
TRBV14 | CASSQGEIIGESSYEQYF
TRBV28 | CASSSGGASGSVYEQYF
TRBV11-2 | CASSLDSGTSDFTGELFF
TRBV9 | CASSAGTGMNF
TRBV7-8 | CASSLLAGGTDTQYF
TRBV7-2 | CASSLGFAATDTQYF
TRBV29-1 | CSVEEGIGNQPQHF
TRBV27 | CASHEGTGARGYTF
TRBV18 | CASSPNFRDRGNEQFF
TRBV9 | CASSGLPGTFQETQYF
TRBV21-1 | CASSKGEGGVAEAFF
TRBV9 | CASSSRGGATDTQYF
TRBV19 | CASTPKGLNDNEQFF
TRBV28 | CASTQGAGAKNIQYF
TRBV6-1 | CASSEARGWGTEAFF
TRBV6-5 | CASSFTWAGAYGYTF
TRBV6-5 | CASSSLGNEQFF
TRBV5-1 | CASSPPGGSSEAFF
TRBV6-5 | CASSLNPGNYGYTF
TRBV5-1 | CASSFGSAGGQETQYF
TRBV6-5 | CASSSPKRGDYEQYF
TRBV29-1 | CSVATGGWGQPQHF
TRBV28 | CASSLLDRYNEQFF
TRBV6-5 | CASSPLAGFYNEQFF
TRBV29-1 | CSVERVSETQYF
TRBV6-5 | CASSYGRNTGELFF
TRBV5-1 | CASSLSQEVTGELFF
TRBV6-6 | CASSYAGRDQPQHF
TRBV7-3 | CASSSQGFYNEQFF
TRBV5-6 | CASSPTSGRATGELFF
TRBV25-1 | CASSALRGMNTEAFF